What follows are 28 T cell receptor beta chains derived from one specimen sequenced in a study of blood T cells in healthy people across ages. Combining a sample-barcoded 5' primer with a J-beta primer mix, a second PCR ran for about 7 to 12 cycles. TCRdb independently ran MiXCR on the 5' RACE reads; one entry per CDR3 protein. The sample records roughly 800,000 distinct CDR3 sequences, under 40% being singletons. The sequencing sample was made of blood. These receptors were taken from a man younger than 30 in good health.

A word on this clonotype: It may be a read error: a sequence one base away is much more abundant. The chain carries TRBV28 and TRBJ2-5; D uncertain. CDR1 MDHEN and CDR2 SYDVKM come from the germline V gene. The CDR3 is 11 residues long. V was clipped by 8 bases and J by 5 bases, with 9 bases between them. The CDR3 spells CASGYRETQYF. CDR3 nucleotide sequence: TGTGCCAGCGGTTATCGGGAGACCCAGTACTTC.

J is TRBJ2-5 and V is TRBV27; a possible D gene is TRBD2 (7 bases). The J call may be faulty, since TRBJ2-7 better matches the DNA end. Germline V CDR1 and CDR2: MNHEY, SMNVEV (reference sequence). The CDR3 is 12 amino acids. CDR3 sequence: CASTGGGNEQYF. The CDR3 DNA reads TGTGCTTCGACGGGGGGCGGGAACGAGCAGTACTTC.

The rearrangement uses TRBV6-2 or TRBV6-3 and TRBJ1-2, with a weak D call TRBD1 (5 bases). This CDR3 is built from 13 residues. V was cut by 3 bases and J by 6 bases, with 11 bases left in between. Germline loops: CDR1 MNHEY, CDR2 SVGEGT. CDR3 nucleotides: TGTGCCAGCAGTTATCAGGGTGACGATGGCTACACCTTC. This translates into CASSYQGDDGYTF.

There are a few counts of this clonotype. The genes are TRBV4-3 and TRBJ1-1; 9 nucleotides align to TRBD1. Germline CDR1 LGHNA, CDR2 YSLEER. The CDR3 is 15 amino acids. V dropped 4 bases and J dropped 3; count of bases not matched to a gene: 6. The CDR3 spells CASSPRTGDDTEAFF. For the CDR3, the DNA is TGCGCCAGCAGCCCCCGGACAGGGGACGACACTGAAGCTTTCTTT.

Points on this clonotype: A much larger clone differs from this one at a single base, so this may be a read error. This chain joins TRBV20-1 and TRBJ1-2, with a weak D call TRBD1 (5 bases). Germline lookup yields CDR1 DFQATT and CDR2 SNEGSKA (reference sequence). This CDR3 has 13 amino acids. The CDR3: CSTRVTGNYGYTF. DNA for the CDR3: TGCAGTACTAGAGTTACAGGAAACTATGGCTACACCTTC.

The chain is built from TRBV20-1 and TRBJ2-7, with 7 bases that match TRBD1. Germline V gene data show CDR1 as DFQATT and CDR2 as SNEGSKA (reference sequence). The CDR3 consists of 14 residues. Losses at the gene ends were 5 bases for V and 6 bases for J; bases not matched to a gene: 13. CDR3 loop: CSAPPLDRSGEQYF. Here the CDR3 DNA reads TGCAGTGCTCCGCCCCTGGACAGGTCCGGCGAGCAGTACTTC.

This clonotype was detected only a few times. The chain joins TRBV6-6 to TRBJ1-2, with 9 bases lining up with TRBD1. This CDR3 is built from 14 residues. CDR1 is MNHNY and CDR2 is SVGAGI in the germline V gene (reference sequence). V dropped 6 bases and J dropped 8; count of bases not matched to a gene: 10. The CDR3 sequence is CASSLGQGSGGYTF. The CDR3 DNA reads as TGTGCCAGCAGCCTCGGACAGGGGTCAGGCGGCTACACCTTC.

This clonotype has only a few counts. V usage is TRBV12-3 or TRBV12-4 and J usage is TRBJ1-5; D unclear. This CDR3 has 14 amino acids. Trimming removed 5 bases at V and 10 bases at J, with 18 bases between. The CDR3 DNA reads as TGTGCCAGCAGTCCGACGGAGGGTCGTCCCCCCCAGCATTTT. Encoded protein: CASSPTEGRPPQHF.

A remark on this clonotype: One end of the junction is discordant with germline, which a read error may explain. Written as DNA, the CDR3 is TGTGTCAGCAGGATGGGACAGACCTACTACGAGCAGTACTTC. Its protein is CVSRMGQTYYEQYF. The chain is built from TRBV6-2 or TRBV6-3 and TRBJ2-5; 7 bases line up with TRBD1. Judging by the DNA end, TRBJ2-7 fits better; the J call may be wrong. This CDR3 region has 14 residues. Per germline, CDR1 MNHEY and CDR2 SVGEGT.

The chain is built from TRBV12-3 or TRBV12-4 and TRBJ2-7, with D possibly TRBD2 on 7 matching bases. This CDR3 contains 14 residues. The V and J ends lost 3 bases and 6 bases respectively, with 15 bases between them. CDR3 bases: TGTGCCAGCAGTTTTGAGGGGGGGCAACGCGAGCAGTACTTC. Amino acid sequence: CASSFEGGQREQYF.

This clonotype was seen ten or more times. This chain connects TRBV29-1 to TRBJ2-7; unclear D gene. Germline assignment: CDR1 SQVTM and CDR2 ANQGSEA. Trimming removed 4 bases from V and 3 bases from J, with 13 bases in between. This CDR3 has 13 residues. CDR3 protein: CSVGPVRNYEQYF. CDR3 bases: TGCAGCGTTGGCCCGGTACGCAACTACGAGCAGTACTTC.

The rearrangement uses TRBV2 and TRBJ1-5, with TRBD1 matching 8 bases. The CDR3 runs 15 residues. CDR1 is SNHLY and CDR2 is FYNNEI in the germline V gene. V trimming: 6 bases; J trimming: 2 bases; junction bases outside the gene matches: 6. CDR3: CASREDRVRNQPQHF. CDR3 DNA sequence: TGTGCCAGCAGAGAGGACAGGGTGCGCAATCAGCCCCAGCATTTT.

This chain connects TRBV12-3 or TRBV12-4 to TRBJ2-4, with 11 nucleotides matching TRBD2. Germline trimming cut 4 bases from V and 13 bases from J; bases unmatched to any gene: 9. The length of the CDR3 is 14 residues. CDR3 protein: CASSSSSGGREQYF. The CDR3 DNA follows: TGTGCCAGCAGTTCGTCTAGCGGGGGGCGTGAGCAGTACTTC.

For this clonotype: At one end the junction does not follow the germline gene, possibly because of a read error. This rearrangement joins TRBV20-1 to TRBJ2-7; no clear D. The germline gives CDR1 DFQATT, CDR2 SNEGSKA (reference sequence). The CDR3 is made up of 13 amino acids. The CDR3 spells CRARPHVSYEQYF. The CDR3, as DNA: TGCAGAGCTAGACCCCACGTATCCTACGAGCAGTACTTC.

The genes are TRBV28 and TRBJ2-1, with TRBD1 matching over 9 bases. Germline CDR1 and CDR2: MDHEN and SYDVKM. Trimming removed 5 bases from V and 3 bases from J; junction bases left unmatched: 5. The CDR3 covers 15 residues. The CDR3 reads CASSTGTGFYNEQFF. In DNA form, the CDR3 reads TGTGCCAGCAGTACCGGGACAGGGTTCTACAATGAGCAGTTCTTC.

About this clonotype itself: A much larger clone sits a single nucleotide away, making a read error possible. The chain has TRBV27 and TRBJ2-1; 7 bases match TRBD1. The junction had 14 bases not matched to a gene; V was cut back by 8 bases and J by 10 bases. The length of the CDR3 is 14 residues. The germline V gene encodes CDR1 MNHEY and CDR2 SMNVEV (reference sequence). As DNA, the CDR3 is TGTGCCAGCCGATCCGGGACAGTCTCCTACGAGCAGTTCTTC. The encoded protein is CASRSGTVSYEQFF.

This clonotype was counted at least ten times. The rearrangement links TRBV5-1 to TRBJ2-1; perhaps D is TRBD1 or TRBD2 (5 bases each). Germline CDR1 is SGHRS and CDR2 is YFSETQ. With 1 base removed from V and 4 bases from J, the gap between germline ends came to 15 bases. CDR3 size: 16 residues. The CDR3 is CASSLRGRDSYNEQFF. The CDR3 region has the DNA TGCGCCAGCAGCTTGCGGGGCAGGGATTCATACAATGAGCAGTTCTTC.

The chain uses TRBV7-9 and TRBJ1-2, with no clear D. The CDR3 is 13 residues long. Between the trimmed V and J ends, which lost 5 bases and 6 bases, there was a span of 13 bases. Per the germline V gene, CDR1 is SEHNR and CDR2 is FQNEAQ (reference sequence). The CDR3: CASSARPQNGYTF. The DNA for the CDR3 is TGTGCCAGCAGCGCGCGTCCTCAGAATGGCTACACCTTC.

This clonotype is medium-sized in the sample. The V gene is TRBV4-3, the J gene TRBJ2-5; no definite D call. There are 16 residues in the CDR3. Trimming took off 0 bases at V and 1 base at J, with 12 bases between the two ends. CDR1 is LGHNA and CDR2 is YSLEER in the germline V gene. The CDR3 spells CASSQDWASPQETQYF. The CDR3 bases are TGCGCCAGCAGCCAAGATTGGGCAAGCCCCCAAGAGACCCAGTACTTC.

V and J are TRBV27 and TRBJ1-1, with no clear D. The V end was cut by 6 bases, the J end by 1 base, with 12 bases between. The CDR3 covers 14 residues. Germline V gene sequence: CDR1 MNHEY, CDR2 SMNVEV (reference sequence). The chain's CDR3 is CASSLSSKNTEAFF. The DNA for the CDR3 is TGTGCCAGCAGCCTTAGTTCCAAGAACACTGAAGCTTTCTTT.

This rearrangement joins TRBV12-3 or TRBV12-4 to TRBJ2-3; the D gene is possibly TRBD1 (6 bases). Trimming pared 2 bases from V and 11 bases from J, leaving 20 bases between. CDR3 length: 15 amino acids. CDR3 sequence (DNA): TGTGCCAGCAGTTTATTCAGACAGGACACAGATGTGCAGTATTTT. This encodes CASSLFRQDTDVQYF.

The chain joins TRBV7-2 to TRBJ1-5, with no clear D. The V gene's germline CDR1 is SGHTA and CDR2 FQGNSA. Trimming cost V 2 bases and J 0 bases, with 14 bases left between them. This CDR3 has 17 residues. In DNA, the CDR3 is TGTGCCAGCAGCTTAATACCACGGGCAGATAGCAATCAGCCCCAGCATTTT. Protein sequence: CASSLIPRADSNQPQHF.

The rearrangement links TRBV10-3 to TRBJ2-1, with 7 bases that match TRBD1. There are 11 residues in the CDR3. V dropped 8 bases and J dropped 7; count of bases not matched to a gene: 2. The germline V gene has CDR1 ENHRY and CDR2 SYGVKD. The CDR3 sequence: CAIQGVNEQFF. DNA of the CDR3: TGTGCCATCCAGGGGGTAAATGAGCAGTTCTTC.

The V and J genes are TRBV2 and TRBJ2-7, with 7 bases matching TRBD1. The CDR3 runs 12 residues. After removal of 11 bases from V and 2 bases from J, the junction contained 6 bases not matched to a gene. Germline V CDR1 and CDR2: SNHLY, FYNNEI. The CDR3 spells CACTGAPYEQYF. The CDR3 DNA reads as TGTGCCTGTACAGGGGCCCCCTACGAGCAGTACTTC.

This chain joins TRBV6-1 and TRBJ2-5, with D tentatively TRBD2 (6 bases). Germline CDR1 is MNHNS and CDR2 is SASEGT. Trimming pared 4 bases from V and 0 bases from J, leaving 9 bases between. CDR3 length: 14 residues. The CDR3 reads CASSGGGYQETQYF. Written as DNA, the CDR3 is TGTGCCAGCAGTGGGGGAGGCTACCAAGAGACCCAGTACTTC.

There are many counts of this clonotype. The genes are TRBV20-1 and TRBJ2-1; TRBD1 aligns across 7 bases. The J segment lost 0 bases and the V segment lost 2 bases, leaving 7 bases of the junction unmatched. This CDR3 has 16 residues. Germline V CDR1 and CDR2: DFQATT, SNEGSKA (reference sequence). CDR3 DNA: TGCAGTGCTAGACCACGACAGGGAAGCTCCTACAATGAGCAGTTCTTC. Residues: CSARPRQGSSYNEQFF.

V and J are TRBV20-1 and TRBJ2-3; 11 bases match TRBD2. J gave up 0 bases and V 3 bases, and 2 bases lay outside the gene matches. Germline V lookup: CDR1 DFQATT, CDR2 SNEGSKA (reference sequence). The length of the CDR3 is 15 residues. CDR3 residues: CSASRLAGSTDTQYF. The CDR3 DNA reads as TGCAGTGCTAGCCGACTAGCGGGAAGCACAGATACGCAGTATTTT.

The rearrangement joins TRBV11-1 to TRBJ2-7, with 7 bases that match TRBD2. V lost 2 bases to trimming and J lost 4 bases; unmatched junction nucleotides: 11. Germline CDR1 and CDR2: SGHAT and FQDESV (reference sequence). CDR3 length: 16 residues. The CDR3 nucleotides are TGTGCCAGCAGCTTACCGAGCGGGGTGAACCCGTACGAGCAGTACTTC. Translation: CASSLPSGVNPYEQYF.